This T cell receptor beta chain was identified in a study of cytomegalovirus exposure and HLA in healthy donors. Study-level points and caveats: Among TCR beta chains of equal frequency, HLA-associated ones were more clonally expanded in a later analysis. Solely CMV serostatus was available to characterize immune exposure. In vitro, three CMV-associated chains proved specific for CMV antigens.

Of note for this clone: Its antigen is not known.

Each donor was nominally healthy when sampled (though unrecorded immune exposures were likely). The PCR had 60 Vbeta and 13 Jbeta primers. Data came from immunoSEQ multiplex PCR; TCRdb stores just in-frame clones and leaves some out. The sample records about 210,000 clones, over 65% being singletons. V lost 5 bases, J lost 9 bases, and 12 bases stayed unmatched. CDR1 is SGHTA and CDR2 is FQGNSA in the germline V gene. This CDR3 contains 16 residues. The genes are TRBV7-2 and TRBJ2-2; 10 bases agree with TRBD1. This receptor was taken from a man between 35 and 55 years old in good health and CMV-seropositive. The material sequenced was PBMCs. The CDR3 spells CASSTTDRGSPRELFF. The CDR3 nucleotides read TGTGCCAGCAGCACGACGGACAGGGGGTCCCCTCGGGAGCTGTTTTTT.